This T cell receptor (beta chain) was identified in a study of blood T cell repertoires in COVID-19. Original processing methods: Counts of nucleated cells, estimated from reference gene primer amplification, were obtained. Data came from immunoSEQ multiplex PCR; TCRdb stores just in-frame clones and leaves some out. Clonal size and the V and J genes are those of that table, whereas D and trimming came from the DNA. This sample carries roughly 120,000 clones, around 77% of them seen once, and the ten largest clones take 7.9%. The trim removed 8 bases at V and 3 bases at J, leaving 7 bases unmatched. CDR1 is MDHEN, CDR2 SYDVKM, per germline. CDR3 length: 13 amino acids.

The sequenced sample was peripheral blood. The V call is TRBV28, the J call TRBJ2-7; TRBD2 aligns across 7 bases. This receptor was identified in a human donor in a cohort sampled during active COVID-19. In DNA form, the CDR3 reads TGTGCCAGCCAGCCAGCGGGACTCTACGAGCAGTACTTC. Protein: CASQPAGLYEQYF.